This T cell receptor beta chain originates from a study of T-cell memory formation after mild COVID-19. Study-wide results and limits: There was a balanced CD4/CD8 profile in clones contracting day 15 to 85, and later expanders leaned CD4+. CD4+ contracting clones were found mainly in CM and EM, and CD8+ ones in EMRA.

As for this clonotype: No antigen is known for it.

The authors produced TCR alpha and TCR beta cDNA libraries with sample barcodes and UMIs by 5'RACE using constant-segment primers. TCRdb re-derived calls from the 5' RACE reads in MiXCR, one entry per CDR3 protein. The table has about 250,000 distinct CDR3 sequences, just over 15% seen once. This CDR3 is built from 15 residues. In germline, CDR1 is LNHDA, CDR2 SQIVND (reference sequence). V lost 7 bases and J 2 bases, leaving 15 bases between the germline ends. Sequenced sample: PBMCs or a T cell subset sorted from them (not recorded which). The rearrangement joins TRBV19 to TRBJ1-5, with D maybe TRBD1 (5 bases). The receptor's source is an adult woman who had mild COVID-19 (a few samples of this study predate the infection). Cell type and time point are not known. DNA for the CDR3: TGTGCCAGTACCTATGGGTCCAGGGGCAATCAGCCCCAGCATTTT. This sequence encodes CASTYGSRGNQPQHF.